The 25 T cell receptor beta chains below all came from one sample that was sequenced in a study of blood T cell repertoires in COVID-19. Libraries were prepared by immunoSEQ multiplex PCR; TCRdb keeps only in-frame clonotypes and omits some of them. The sample yields roughly 140,000 clones, roughly 88% seen once. The specimen sequenced was peripheral blood. The receptors shown here come from a man in his 60s with active or convalescent COVID-19.

This clone has just one count. The chain has TRBV11-3 and TRBJ2-1; 9 bases align to TRBD2. CDR1 is SGHNT, CDR2 YENEEA, per germline. This CDR3 has 18 amino acids. With 0 bases clipped from V and 9 bases from J, the junction kept 15 bases outside the gene matches. CDR3 DNA: TGTGCCAGCAGCTTAGAACCCAGGCTAGCGGGACGGACGATTGAGCAGTTCTTC. It yields the protein CASSLEPRLAGRTIEQFF.

This clone was seen a single time. The chain uses TRBV7-2 and TRBJ1-1; perhaps TRBD1 as D (5 bases). From germline, CDR1 is SGHTA and CDR2 FQGNSA. The CDR3 loop spans 17 amino acids. Deletions cut 4 bases from V and 4 bases from J, with 22 bases between. CDR3 in DNA: TGTGCCAGCAGCTCCAGGAGGGTGTCAGGGTCTGGCACTGAAGCTTTCTTT. It specifies CASSSRRVSGSGTEAFF.

This chain joins TRBV7-2 and TRBJ1-5; D gene ambiguous. Germline V lookup: CDR1 SGHTA, CDR2 FQGNSA. The CDR3 loop spans 13 amino acids. V was cut by 5 bases and J by 4 bases, with 9 bases left in between. The CDR3 DNA is TGTGCCAGCAGCCTACAGAGAAATCAGCCCCAGCATTTT. This encodes CASSLQRNQPQHF. Full variable domain (missing parts from reference TRBV7-2 and TRBJ1-5): GAGVSQSPSNKVTEKGKDVELRCDPISGHTALYWYRQSLGQGLEFLIYFQGNSAPDKSGLPSDRFSAERTGGSVSTLTIQRTQQEDSAVYLCASSLQRNQPQHFGDGTRLSIL.

This clone was observed a single time. The chain uses TRBV6-6 and TRBJ1-4; 11 positions match TRBD1. The V and J ends lost 2 bases and 7 bases, in that order; junction bases with no gene match: 6. The CDR3 runs 16 residues. Germline CDR1 is MNHNY and CDR2 is SVGAGI (reference sequence). CDR3 sequence reads: CASSYGGQGASEKLFF. DNA for the CDR3: TGTGCCAGCAGTTACGGTGGACAGGGGGCTTCTGAAAAACTGTTTTTT.

This clone was detected a few times. The rearrangement uses TRBV5-6 and TRBJ2-7, with 9 bases identical to TRBD2. Germline loops: CDR1 SGHDT, CDR2 YYEEEE. The junction had 15 bases not matched to a gene; V was cut back by 2 bases and J by 6 bases. The CDR3 length is 17 residues. CDR3: CASSFLTGGGAGREQYF. In DNA, the CDR3 is TGTGCCAGCAGCTTCCTTACTGGCGGGGGGGCAGGTCGCGAGCAGTACTTC.

This clone occurred many times. The CDR3 reads CSVGNSGNTIYF. CDR3 DNA: TGCAGCGTTGGTAACTCTGGAAACACCATATATTTT. The chain links TRBV29-1 to TRBJ1-3, with D unclear. Between the trimmed V and J ends, which lost 4 bases and 0 bases, there was a span of 4 bases. The germline CDR1 and CDR2 sequences are SQVTM and ANQGSEA. The CDR3 length is 12 residues.

The rearrangement uses TRBV7-9 and TRBJ2-1; TRBD2 agrees at 7 bases. With 0 bases clipped from V and 6 bases from J, the junction kept 5 bases outside the gene matches. The germline gives CDR1 SEHNR, CDR2 FQNEAQ (reference sequence). This CDR3 comprises 15 residues. Written as DNA, the CDR3 is TGTGCCAGCAGCTTAGCGGGAGGGCCGCGCAATGAGCAGTTCTTC. Translating it yields CASSLAGGPRNEQFF.

This clone was seen once. The V call is TRBV7-2, the J call TRBJ2-1; 10 nucleotides agree with TRBD2. Germline values: CDR1 SGHTA, CDR2 FQGNSA. With 2 bases clipped from V and 5 bases from J, the junction kept 6 bases outside the gene matches. The CDR3 runs 16 residues. DNA for the CDR3: TGTGCCAGCAGCTTACATACTAGCGGGATAGACAATGAGCAGTTCTTC. It translates to CASSLHTSGIDNEQFF.

V gene TRBV11-3 combines with J gene TRBJ2-1; 8 bases fit TRBD1. Losses at the gene ends were 5 bases for V and 0 bases for J; bases not matched to a gene: 6. The CDR3 is 16 amino acids. CDR1 and CDR2 (germline): SGHNT, YENEEA. The CDR3 spells CASSDTGQGSYNEQFF. CDR3 nucleotides: TGTGCCAGCAGCGATACCGGACAGGGCTCCTACAATGAGCAGTTCTTC.

The V and J genes are TRBV11-2 and TRBJ2-3; the match to TRBD2 covers 9 bases. V lost 4 bases, J lost 0 bases, and 5 bases stayed unmatched. The germline V gene encodes CDR1 SGHAT and CDR2 FQNNGV. The CDR3 covers 16 residues. The CDR3 coding sequence is TGTGCCAGCAGCTCGGGGACTAGCCCCAGCACAGATACGCAGTATTTT. It yields the protein CASSSGTSPSTDTQYF.

The rearrangement joins TRBV16 to TRBJ1-1, with a possible D match to TRBD1 (5 bases). Germline V gene lookup returns CDR1 KGHSY and CDR2 FQNENV. This CDR3 is built from 14 residues. Trimming left V 0 bases short and J 4 bases short, with 9 bases between. The CDR3 here is CASSQSREGTEAFF. In DNA, the CDR3 is TGTGCCAGCAGCCAATCCAGGGAGGGCACTGAAGCTTTCTTT.

The chain uses TRBV11-2 and TRBJ1-1; TRBD1 matches at 7 bases. The V segment lost 5 bases and the J segment 1 base; nucleotides outside the gene matches: 7. Germline V lookup: CDR1 SGHAT, CDR2 FQNNGV. The CDR3 length is 15 residues. The CDR3 loop reads CASSTHRGRNTEAFF. The CDR3 nucleotides are TGTGCCAGCAGCACCCACAGGGGCAGGAACACTGAAGCTTTCTTT.

This chain joins TRBV6-2 or TRBV6-3 and TRBJ1-1; D may be TRBD1 (5 bases). The CDR3 runs to 14 residues. Germline V gene sequence: CDR1 MNHEY, CDR2 SVGEGT. Trimming removed 5 bases at V and 0 bases at J, with 10 bases between. As DNA, the CDR3 is TGTGCCAGCAGTCTCGGGGGAGTGAACACTGAAGCTTTCTTT. Its translation: CASSLGGVNTEAFF.

The chain carries TRBV3-1 (or the pseudogene TRBV3-2) and TRBJ2-6; D unclear. CDR3 size: 16 residues. The germline V gene has CDR1 LGHDT and CDR2 YNNKEL (reference sequence). The V gene lost 6 bases and the J gene lost 0 bases, with 12 bases spanning the gap. The CDR3 DNA reads as TGTGCCAGCAGATTGACGACTGCCTCTGGGGCCAACGTCCTGACTTTC. Translation gives CASRLTTASGANVLTF.

The CDR3 sequence is CASSPGGGGNQPQHF. CDR3 nucleotides: TGTGCCAGCAGTCCGGGAGGGGGGGGCAATCAGCCCCAGCATTTT. The chain employs TRBV28 and TRBJ1-5, with D perhaps matching TRBD1 (6 bases). The CDR3 runs 15 residues. CDR1 and CDR2 (germline): MDHEN, SYDVKM. The germline V and J ends were trimmed by 5 bases and 2 bases, with 13 bases remaining between them.

This clone was counted a few times. The genes are TRBV15 and TRBJ2-3, with a weak D call TRBD1 (5 bases). Germline values: CDR1 LNHNV, CDR2 YYDKDF (reference sequence). V lost 2 bases to trimming and J lost 4 bases, with 19 bases between them. This CDR3 is built from 17 residues. The CDR3 bases are TGTGCCACCAGCAGACCTACTCGACAGAACTCGGCAGATACGCAGTATTTT. Protein: CATSRPTRQNSADTQYF. The variable domain in full, with the rest retrieved from reference TRBV15 and TRBJ2-3, is DAMVIQNPRYQVTQFGKPVTLSCSQTLNHNVMYWYQQKSSQAPKLLFHYYDKDFNNEADTPDNFQSRRPNTSFCFLDIRSPGLGDTAMYLCATSRPTRQNSADTQYFGPGTRLTVL.

The chain carries TRBV27 and TRBJ2-5; 9 bases align to TRBD2. The J segment lost 5 bases and the V segment lost 5 bases, leaving 9 bases of the junction unmatched. Germline lookup yields CDR1 MNHEY and CDR2 SMNVEV (reference sequence). The CDR3 contains 15 residues. The CDR3 here is CASSPSGTSFETQYF. The DNA for the CDR3 is TGTGCCAGCAGTCCATCCGGGACTAGCTTTGAGACCCAGTACTTC.

The chain recombines TRBV24-1 with TRBJ1-5, with 8 positions matching TRBD1. The CDR3 sequence is 12 residues long. The V and J ends lost 9 bases and 5 bases, in that order; junction bases with no gene match: 2. Looked up from germline, CDR1 is KGHDR and CDR2 is SFDVKD. The CDR3 is CATATGDQPQHF. The DNA for the CDR3 is TGTGCCACCGCGACAGGGGATCAGCCCCAGCATTTT.

The chain carries TRBV7-2 and TRBJ1-3; 7 bases map to TRBD1. Germline V gives CDR1 SGHTA, CDR2 FQGNSA. The CDR3 runs 14 residues. Trimming took 5 bases from V and 5 from J; bases not matched to a gene: 6. As DNA, the CDR3 is TGTGCCAGCAGCGAAGACAGGGCTAGAAACACCATATATTTT. Protein sequence: CASSEDRARNTIYF. The full variable domain, rest sourced from reference TRBV7-2 and TRBJ1-3, is GAGVSQSPSNKVTEKGKDVELRCDPISGHTALYWYRQSLGQGLEFLIYFQGNSAPDKSGLPSDRFSAERTGGSVSTLTIQRTQQEDSAVYLCASSEDRARNTIYFGEGSWLTVV.

The V and J genes are TRBV27 and TRBJ1-6; weak D call: TRBD1 (6 bases). CDR1 MNHEY and CDR2 SMNVEV come from the germline V gene (reference sequence). This CDR3 contains 15 residues. V was shortened by 3 bases and J by 4 bases, with 10 bases between the two germline ends. CDR3 coding DNA: TGTGCCAGCAGTTTCCTCGGACAGTATAATTCACCCCTCCACTTT. As protein: CASSFLGQYNSPLHF.

The rearrangement joins TRBV3-1 (or the pseudogene TRBV3-2) to TRBJ2-5; D is unresolved. The CDR3 extends over 15 amino acids. CDR1 LGHDT and CDR2 YNNKEL come from the germline V gene (reference sequence). V was pared by 0 bases and J by 2 bases, with 10 bases between. The CDR3 bases are TGTGCCAGCAGCCAAGATCTCGCGTTTCAAGAGACCCAGTACTTC. It translates to CASSQDLAFQETQYF.

This chain joins TRBV28 and TRBJ2-2; D possibly corresponds to TRBD1 (7 bases). CDR1 and CDR2 from the germline V gene are MDHEN and SYDVKM. The CDR3 spans 18 residues. Trimming cost V 6 bases and J 7 bases, with 27 bases left between them. CDR3 bases: TGTGCCAGCAGCCCCCCCCAACAGGGGAGGTTTAGAGTCGGGGAGCTGTTTTTT. This translates into CASSPPQQGRFRVGELFF.

The V gene is TRBV5-1, the J gene TRBJ2-7, with D tentatively TRBD2 (5 bases). Germline CDR1 reads SGHRS; CDR2 reads YFSETQ. Trimming removed 4 bases from V and 1 base from J, with 12 bases in between. The CDR3 is 14 residues long. The CDR3 DNA sequence: TGCGCCAGCAGCCCCACAGCGGATTCCTACGAGCAGTACGTC. Its translation: CASSPTADSYEQYV.

The chain has TRBV6-5 and TRBJ1-4; D gene ambiguous. V was cut by 2 bases and J by 6 bases, with 16 bases left in between. This CDR3 spans 16 amino acids. The V gene's germline CDR1 is MNHEY and CDR2 SVGAGI. CDR3 region: CASSYTGYGLYEKLFF. In nucleotides, the CDR3 is TGTGCCAGCAGTTACACGGGGTACGGTTTATATGAAAAACTGTTTTTT.

The chain uses TRBV7-6 and TRBJ2-2, with D possibly matching TRBD1 (6 bases). CDR3 length: 15 residues. Between the trimmed V and J ends, which lost 3 bases and 7 bases, there was a span of 15 bases. Per the germline V gene, CDR1 is SGHVS and CDR2 is FNYEAQ. The CDR3 coding sequence is TGTGCCAGCAGCTTCCAAACCCCACAGGGCGGGGAGCTGTTTTTT. This gives the protein CASSFQTPQGGELFF.